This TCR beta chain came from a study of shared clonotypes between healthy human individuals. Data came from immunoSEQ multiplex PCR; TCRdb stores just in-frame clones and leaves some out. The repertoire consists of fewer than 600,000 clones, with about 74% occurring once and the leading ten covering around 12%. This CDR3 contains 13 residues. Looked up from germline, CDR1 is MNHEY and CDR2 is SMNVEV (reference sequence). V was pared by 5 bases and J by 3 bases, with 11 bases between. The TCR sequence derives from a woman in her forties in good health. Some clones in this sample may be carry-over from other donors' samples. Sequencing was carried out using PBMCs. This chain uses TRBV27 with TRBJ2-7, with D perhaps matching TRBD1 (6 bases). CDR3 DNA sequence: TGTGCCAGCAGTGACAGGAGAGACTACGAGCAGTACTTC. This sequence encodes CASSDRRDYEQYF.